This TCR beta chain was sequenced during a study of T-cell reconstitution after alpha-beta-depleted transplantation in children. Findings of the study overall: Expanded graft clones numbering several hundred reportedly gave rise to alpha-beta T cells about two months after transplant. Surviving recipient cells, namely T cells and thymic progenitors, were the source of high day-60 TCRbeta diversity in some patients.

Unique molecular identifiers were incorporated when the TCRbeta library was constructed. TCRdb re-called the PCR reads with MiXCR, one entry per CDR3 protein. The table lists 80,000 to 100,000 distinct CDR3 sequences, 20% to 30% of them singletons, with about 21% in the top ten. Remarks on this clonotype: What it recognizes is unknown.

The CDR3 has 11 amino acids. Germline assignment: CDR1 MDHEN and CDR2 SYDVKM. Trimming shortened V by 7 bases and J by 5 bases, and 9 bases separated the two germline ends. Sequenced material: PBMCs, taken before TCRalphabeta/CD19-depleted stem cell transplant. The rearrangement links TRBV28 to TRBJ2-7; D unclear. This sequence originates from a boy aged 2 to 10 with acute lymphoblastic leukemia, due to receive a stem cell transplant. The chain's CDR3 is CASTTGDEQYF. In DNA form, the CDR3 reads TGTGCCAGCACCACTGGGGACGAGCAGTACTTC. The full variable domain, with the rest looked up from reference TRBV28 and TRBJ2-7, is DVKVTQSSRYLVKRTGEKVFLECVQDMDHENMFWYRQDPGLGLRLIYFSYDVKMKEKGDIPEGYSVSREKKERFSLILESASTNQTSMYLCASTTGDEQYFGPGTRLTVT.